Sequencing of this TCR beta chain was carried out in a study of human T cells and chemical hapten exposure. Overall study: The scalp of each patient received a weekly diphenylcyclopropenone dose for the full roughly 24-week study.

TCRdb itself ran the RACE reads through MiXCR, one entry per CDR3 protein. The profile shows 380,000 or so distinct CDR3 sequences, roughly 6% of them singletons. Germline V gives CDR1 SNHLY, CDR2 FYNNEI. The CDR3 has 14 residues. After removal of 6 bases from V and 1 base from J, the junction contained 5 bases not matched to a gene. As to time point: pre-sensitization, week 0. Treatment defined: therapeutic diphenylcyclopropenone sensitization with weekly scalp DPC. The clonotype was recovered from a woman under 30 with alopecia areata. Some clones in this sample may be carry-over from other donors' samples. Here the sequenced sample was whole blood, taken in connection with sensitization to the hapten diphenylcyclopropenone (DPC). V and J are TRBV2 and TRBJ2-5; 7 bases are a match to TRBD1. The CDR3 nucleotides are TGTGCCAGCAGGGGGGACAGCCTCCAAGAGACCCAGTACTTC. It specifies CASRGDSLQETQYF.